Presented here are 4 T cell receptor beta chains from one specimen sequenced in a study of OX40 agonist ivuxolimab in advanced cancers. Assay: immunoSEQ multiplex PCR; the TCRdb copy retains only in-frame clones and omits some. This table holds approximately 80,000 clones, approximately 89% found once. The specimen was CD4+ or CD8+ T cells sorted from blood, collected in a trial of the OX40 agonist ivuxolimab. The receptor source for this set is an adult with an advanced solid tumor such as melanoma, head and neck, liver or kidney cancer.

The rearrangement uses TRBV6-4 and TRBJ2-1; 7 nucleotides align to TRBD1. V was pared by 3 bases and J by 9 bases, with 5 bases of the junction left unmatched. Per germline, CDR1 MRHNA and CDR2 SNTAGT. The CDR3 consists of 13 residues. The CDR3 loop reads CASSERGRSEQFF. CDR3 nucleotide sequence: TGTGCCAGCAGTGAGAGGGGGCGGAGTGAGCAGTTCTTC.

This sequence joins TRBV19 and TRBJ1-1; maybe TRBD1 (6 bases). V was pared by 7 bases and J by 0 bases, with 12 bases between. CDR1 and CDR2 from the germline V gene are LNHDA and SQIVND (reference sequence). The CDR3 covers 14 residues. Here the CDR3 DNA reads TGTGCCAGTACTACAGGGAACATGAACACTGAAGCTTTCTTT. Protein product: CASTTGNMNTEAFF. The complete variable domain, with remaining parts taken from reference TRBV19 and TRBJ1-1, reads DGGITQSPKYLFRKEGQNVTLSCEQNLNHDAMYWYRQDPGQGLRLIYYSQIVNDFQKGDIAEGYSVSREKKESFPLTVTSAQKNPTAFYLCASTTGNMNTEAFFGQGTRLTVV.

The chain joins TRBV5-1 to TRBJ1-2; no definite D call. Trimming removed 0 bases from V and 8 bases from J, with 14 bases in between. The CDR3 extends over 14 amino acids. Germline-derived CDR1 and CDR2 are SGHRS and YFSETQ. As DNA, the CDR3 is TGCGCCAGCAGCTTGGCCACGGGGAAGGGCGGCTACACCTTC. Translating it yields CASSLATGKGGYTF.

This chain links TRBV5-1 with TRBJ2-3; the match to TRBD2 covers 14 bases. The length of the CDR3 is 17 residues. The V segment lost 0 bases and the J segment 6 bases; nucleotides outside the gene matches: 6. Germline-derived CDR1 and CDR2 are SGHRS and YFSETQ. The CDR3 protein is CASSLVGLAGGMDTQYF. The CDR3 DNA follows: TGCGCCAGCAGCTTGGTTGGACTAGCGGGAGGAATGGATACGCAGTATTTT.